Listed below are T cell receptor beta chains from one sample, sequenced in a study of blood T cell repertoires in COVID-19. Data came from immunoSEQ multiplex PCR; TCRdb stores just in-frame clones and leaves some out. The sample contains 200,000 to 300,000 clones, 75% to 85% of which appear only once. The sequencing input was peripheral blood. Receptor source: a human donor in a cohort sampled during active COVID-19. Each CDR3 is given with its conserved first and last residue. The order of the fields is V gene, clone size, D gene, J gene, CDR3 DNA, CDR3 protein. A D gene is named only where the DNA matches it firmly. The listing skips clone size in some rows; elsewhere it reads once, few, many or a size class.

v_gene: TRBV28; abundance: NA; d_gene: TRBD1; j_gene: TRBJ2-1; CDR3nt: TGTGCCAGCAGTTTAGCAAGGGGGCGGTTCAGTGAGCAGTTCTTC; CDR3aa: CASSLARGRFSEQFF
v_gene: TRBV6-4; abundance: NA; d_gene: TRBD2; j_gene: TRBJ2-5; CDR3nt: TGTGCCAGCAGTGTCAGTGCTAGCGGGGGCCAAGAGACCCAGTACTTC; CDR3aa: CASSVSASGGQETQYF
v_gene: TRBV29-1; abundance: NA; d_gene: NA; j_gene: TRBJ2-7; CDR3nt: TGCAGCGTTGAAGTTGGGCAGGGGATCCCATCGTACGAGCAGTACTTC; CDR3aa: CSVEVGQGIPSYEQYF
v_gene: TRBV5-1; abundance: few; d_gene: NA; j_gene: TRBJ2-4; CDR3nt: TGCGCCAGCAGCGAGAGTTCCGGGACACCAATAGCCAAAAACATTCAGTACTTC; CDR3aa: CASSESSGTPIAKNIQYF
v_gene: TRBV27; abundance: few; d_gene: NA; j_gene: TRBJ2-5; CDR3nt: TGTGCCAGCAGTCCCACCCTAGGGAGGATCGGGAAGACCCAGTACTTC; CDR3aa: CASSPTLGRIGKTQYF
v_gene: TRBV29-1; abundance: many; d_gene: TRBD1; j_gene: TRBJ2-7; CDR3nt: TGCAGCGTGGCTTCCGGGACAGGGTCCTACGAGCAGTACTTC; CDR3aa: CSVASGTGSYEQYF
v_gene: TRBV20-1; abundance: NA; d_gene: NA; j_gene: TRBJ1-3; CDR3nt: TGCAGTGCTAGAGCCCAGAACACCATATATTTT; CDR3aa: CSARAQNTIYF
v_gene: TRBV6-5; abundance: NA; d_gene: TRBD1; j_gene: TRBJ1-3; CDR3nt: TGTGCCAGCAGTTACTCGACAGGGGTCTCTGGAAACACCATATATTTT; CDR3aa: CASSYSTGVSGNTIYF
v_gene: TRBV5-4; abundance: NA; d_gene: TRBD2; j_gene: TRBJ2-1; CDR3nt: TGTGCCAGCAGCCCCAACGGACTAGCGGGAGTTGGTGAGCAGTTCTTC; CDR3aa: CASSPNGLAGVGEQFF
v_gene: TRBV29-1; abundance: NA; d_gene: NA; j_gene: TRBJ1-4; CDR3nt: TGCAGCGTTGAAGGGACTTCAACTAATGAAAAACTGTTTTTT; CDR3aa: CSVEGTSTNEKLFF